The next 9 T cell receptor beta chains were all read from a single sample in a study of identical twins. MiXCR was run by TCRdb on the 5' RACE reads, yielding one entry per CDR3 protein. The table has around 280,000 distinct CDR3 sequences, about 8.9% seen once. These same records also appear under a second study, on yellow fever vaccine responses in identical twins.

The specimen sequenced was memory (CD45RO+) T cells sorted from blood. The source is a woman aged 18-35 years in good health.

This clonotype was counted many times. The chain couples TRBV12-5 to TRBJ2-5; D may match TRBD1 or TRBD2 (5 bases each). Per the germline V gene, CDR1 is LGHNT and CDR2 is FRNRAP. The CDR3 is made up of 15 amino acids. The germline V and J ends were trimmed by 4 bases and 1 base, with 13 bases remaining between them. CDR3 nucleotides: TGTGCTAGTGGTTACAGGACTGCGACCCAAGAGACCCAGTACTTC. Encoded protein: CASGYRTATQETQYF.

This clonotype showed up just a few times. The gene calls are TRBV5-6 and TRBJ2-7, with unresolved D. The V end lost 0 bases, the J end lost 3 bases, and 7 bases lay between the germline ends. The CDR3 covers 13 residues. Germline lookup yields CDR1 SGHDT and CDR2 YYEEEE. In DNA, the CDR3 is TGTGCCAGCAGCTTGGCATACAGCTACGAGCAGTACGTC. This gives the protein CASSLAYSYEQYV.

The gene calls are TRBV18 and TRBJ1-1; 7 bases are shared with TRBD1. The trim removed 4 bases at V and 6 bases at J, leaving 11 bases unmatched. CDR3 length: 15 residues. The germline V gene has CDR1 KGHSH and CDR2 LQKENI. CDR3 residues: CASSLTGEGAAEAFF. CDR3 in DNA: TGTGCCAGCTCACTTACCGGTGAGGGGGCTGCTGAAGCTTTCTTT.

This chain uses TRBV6-4 with TRBJ2-2; D remains unclear. The germline V and J ends were trimmed by 2 bases and 4 bases, with 11 bases remaining between them. Germline CDR1 and CDR2: MRHNA and SNTAGT. This CDR3 comprises 15 residues. CDR3 bases: TGTGCCAGCAGTGACGGTAGTGGCGGCACCGGGGAGCTGTTTTTT. It encodes CASSDGSGGTGELFF.

The table lists this clonotype with many counts. CDR3 coding DNA: TGTGCCAGCAGCTCAGGGTGGTTGGACTATGGCTACACCTTC. Translation gives CASSSGWLDYGYTF. The genes are TRBV27 and TRBJ1-2; TRBD1 might be the D (5 bases). Germline CDR1 MNHEY, CDR2 SMNVEV (reference sequence). Trimming shortened V by 6 bases and J by 3 bases, and 14 bases separated the two germline ends. CDR3 length: 14 residues.

This clonotype appeared a few times. The chain combines TRBV6-5 with TRBJ1-2; 9 bases map to TRBD1. The CDR3 has 14 residues. Germline CDR1 MNHEY, CDR2 SVGAGI. V shed 2 bases, J shed 7 bases, and the junction held 5 bases outside the gene matches. The CDR3 nucleotides read TGTGCCAGCAGTTACGCGGGACAGGGTAGTGGCTACACCTTC. It translates to CASSYAGQGSGYTF.

Many counts were recorded for this clonotype. The chain carries TRBV20-1 and TRBJ2-5, with 11 bases fitting TRBD1. Germline V lookup: CDR1 DFQATT, CDR2 SNEGSKA (reference sequence). The length of the CDR3 is 17 residues. V shed 2 bases and J 0 bases; nucleotides not matched to a gene: 8. The CDR3 is CSARLRTGGRNQETQYF. CDR3 bases: TGCAGTGCTAGACTCAGGACAGGGGGCCGGAACCAAGAGACCCAGTACTTC.

In its sample, this clonotype was seen many times. The chain combines TRBV5-1 with TRBJ2-7, with D uncertain. This CDR3 spans 16 amino acids. Germline lookup yields CDR1 SGHRS and CDR2 YFSETQ. V lost 0 bases, J lost 3 bases, and 16 bases lay in between. CDR3 DNA: TGCGCCAGCAGCTTGGTGTTCCCCGGGTCACTCTACGAGCAGTACTTC. Protein sequence: CASSLVFPGSLYEQYF.

This clonotype was recorded a few times. The chain combines TRBV18 with TRBJ1-5, with 8 bases lining up with TRBD1. The CDR3 is 15 amino acids. Germline lookup yields CDR1 KGHSH and CDR2 LQKENI. The ends lost 4 bases at V and 6 bases at J; junction bases unmatched: 8. CDR3 in DNA: TGTGCCAGCTCACTAAACAGGGGGTCGGGTCAGCCCCAGCATTTT. Its protein is CASSLNRGSGQPQHF.